The sequence of this T cell receptor beta chain was determined in a study of shared T cell receptors in the human thymus. This CDR3 has 16 amino acids. With V trimmed by 1 base and J by 3 bases, 9 bases remained unmatched. CDR1 is MGHRA and CDR2 is YSYEKL in the germline V gene. Clones were sequenced by immunoSEQ multiplex PCR, and TCRdb holds only the in-frame ones, with some missing. The table has roughly 550,000 clones, approximately 80% seen once; the top ten hold more than 0.01%. This sample was shared with a second study, whose subject was human thymus T cells.

This TCR derives from a boy in the first two years of life with a congenital heart defect. Sample: thymocytes. The chain is built from TRBV4-1 and TRBJ2-7, with 7 bases aligning to TRBD2. The CDR3 region has the DNA TGCGCCAGCAGCCAAGTGCCTGGTGCTAGCGGCTACGAGCAGTACTTC. It encodes CASSQVPGASGYEQYF.